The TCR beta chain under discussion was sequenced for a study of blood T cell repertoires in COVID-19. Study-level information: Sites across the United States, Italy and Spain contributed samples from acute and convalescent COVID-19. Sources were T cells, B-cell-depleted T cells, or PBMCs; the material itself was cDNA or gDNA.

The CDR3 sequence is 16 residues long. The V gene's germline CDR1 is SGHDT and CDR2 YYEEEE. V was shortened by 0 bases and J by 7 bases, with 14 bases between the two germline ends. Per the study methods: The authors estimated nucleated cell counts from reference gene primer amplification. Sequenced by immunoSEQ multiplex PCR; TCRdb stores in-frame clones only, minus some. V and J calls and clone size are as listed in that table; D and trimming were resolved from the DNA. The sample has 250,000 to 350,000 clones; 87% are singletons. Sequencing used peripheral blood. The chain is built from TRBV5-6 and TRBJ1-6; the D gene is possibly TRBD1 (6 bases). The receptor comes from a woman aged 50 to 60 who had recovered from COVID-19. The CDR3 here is CASSLAGGRRNSPLHF. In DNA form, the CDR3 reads TGTGCCAGCAGCTTGGCGGGGGGGCGTAGAAATTCACCCCTCCACTTT.